This TCR beta chain was profiled in a study of blood T cell repertoires in COVID-19. TCRdb's copy holds only in-frame clones and misses some; the assay was immunoSEQ multiplex PCR. The sample includes roughly 260,000 clones, about nine tenths of them seen just once. CDR1 and CDR2 (germline): MGHRA, YSYEKL. This CDR3 contains 15 residues. Between the trimmed V and J ends, which lost 6 bases and 4 bases, there was a span of 19 bases. Sequencing was carried out using peripheral blood. The receptor's source is a woman under 40 with COVID-19, enrolled during active disease. The rearrangement links TRBV4-1 to TRBJ2-7; D might be TRBD1 (6 bases). CDR3 protein: CASSVPGQNIYEQYF. The CDR3 region has the DNA TGCGCCAGCAGTGTACCGGGACAAAATATTTACGAGCAGTACTTC.